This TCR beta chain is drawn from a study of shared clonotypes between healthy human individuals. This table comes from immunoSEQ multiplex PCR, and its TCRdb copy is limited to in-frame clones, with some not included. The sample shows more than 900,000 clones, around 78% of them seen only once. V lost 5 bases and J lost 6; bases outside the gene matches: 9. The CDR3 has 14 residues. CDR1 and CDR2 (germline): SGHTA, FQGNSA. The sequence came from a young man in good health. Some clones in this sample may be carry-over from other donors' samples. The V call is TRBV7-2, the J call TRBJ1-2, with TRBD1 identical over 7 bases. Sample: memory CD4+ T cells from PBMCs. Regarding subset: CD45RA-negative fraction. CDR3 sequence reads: CASSEAGTANGYTF. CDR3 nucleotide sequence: TGTGCCAGCAGCGAAGCTGGGACAGCCAATGGCTACACCTTC.